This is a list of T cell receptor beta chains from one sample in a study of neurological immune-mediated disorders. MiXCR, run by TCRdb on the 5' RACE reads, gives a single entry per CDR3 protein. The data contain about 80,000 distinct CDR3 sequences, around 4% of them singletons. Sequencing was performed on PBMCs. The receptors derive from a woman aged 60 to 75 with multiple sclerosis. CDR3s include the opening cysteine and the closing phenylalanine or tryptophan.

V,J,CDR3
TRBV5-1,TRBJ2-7,CASSFRGSVSSYEQYF
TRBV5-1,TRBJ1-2,CASRQRNYGYTF
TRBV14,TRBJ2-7,CASSLRDSQFYEQYF
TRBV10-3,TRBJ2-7,CAISASYEQYF
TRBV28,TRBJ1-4,CASRTGFGEKLFF
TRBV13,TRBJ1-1,CASRRRQGANTEAFF
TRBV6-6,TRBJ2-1,CASSYSSSGGNNEQFF
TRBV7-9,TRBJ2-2,CASKNFGTANTGELFF
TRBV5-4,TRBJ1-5,CASSSPNQPQHF
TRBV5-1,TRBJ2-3,CASTFGRGIGTDTQYF
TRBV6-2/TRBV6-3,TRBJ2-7,CASSYTSLYEQYF
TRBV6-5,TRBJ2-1,CANTSDRGINEQFF
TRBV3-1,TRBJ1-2,CASSNRQGEGGYTF
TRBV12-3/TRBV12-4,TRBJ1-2,CASSLFEGRSYGYTF
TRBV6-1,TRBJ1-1,CASSVPGQNTEAFF
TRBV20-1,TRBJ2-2,CSGFHHTGELFF
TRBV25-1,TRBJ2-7,CASGTDYEQYF
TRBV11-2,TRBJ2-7,CASSPTAGGLSEQYF
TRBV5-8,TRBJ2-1,CASSLGTTYNEQFF
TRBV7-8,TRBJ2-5,CASSLVTSQETQYF
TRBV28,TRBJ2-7,CASTTNPGGGRYEQYF
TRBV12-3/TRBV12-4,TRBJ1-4,CASSKLATNEKLFF
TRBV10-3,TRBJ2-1,CAISESTLGNEQFF
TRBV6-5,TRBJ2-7,CASSYVGTGGTYEQYF
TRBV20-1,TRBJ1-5,CSARGPSNQPQHF
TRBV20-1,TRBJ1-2,CSARDRDRVGYGYTF
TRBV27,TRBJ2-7,CASSLFWTGGAYEQYF
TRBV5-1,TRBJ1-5,CASSRAGDGQPQHF
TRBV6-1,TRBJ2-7,CASSEAGSGADEQYF
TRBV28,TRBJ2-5,CASSFGVETGGTQYF
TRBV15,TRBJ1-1,CATSSNLGTEAFF
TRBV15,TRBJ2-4,CATSSGEAKNIQYF
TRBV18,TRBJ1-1,CASSPQGVTEAFF
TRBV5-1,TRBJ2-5,CASSLAGQGGGETQYF
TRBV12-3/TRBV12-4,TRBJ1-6,CASSPLGTGNSPLHF
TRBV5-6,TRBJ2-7,CASSQTQGPSSYEQYF